This TCR beta chain emerged from a study of beta chain features in type 1 diabetes. Study-level background: Patients did not differ from healthy donors in age, gender or cell yield.

The study reverse transcribed the entire isolated RNA, so it sequenced expressed TCRB transcripts. Clones were read by immunoSEQ multiplex PCR, and TCRdb kept only the in-frame ones, dropping some. The sample holds about 53,000 clones, 55% to 75% seen once. Deletions cut 6 bases from V and 0 bases from J, with 14 bases between. Germline V lookup: CDR1 SQVTM, CDR2 ANQGSEA. There are 14 residues in the CDR3. Worth noting for this clone: Its target is not known.

Researchers reported sorting CD4+ naive, central memory, regulatory and stem cell-like memory cells via CD45RO/CCR7/CD25/CD127/CD95/CD27. Study-wide points: Moderate but significant shortening of TCRB CDR3s was recorded in all four CD4+ subsets from Type 1 diabetes patients. HLA effects on TCRB rearrangement stayed unresolved here. Junctions at VDJ sites from type 1 diabetes patients had fewer insertions and more deletions.

The rearrangement joins TRBV29-1 to TRBJ1-1, with D possibly matching TRBD1 (6 bases). The clonotype originates from a woman younger than 45 with type 1 diabetes. The sequenced material came from stem cell memory CD4+ T cells from blood. This CDR3 is CSVVGQFLNTEAFF. The CDR3 coding sequence is TGCAGCGTAGTCGGACAGTTCCTGAACACTGAAGCTTTCTTT.